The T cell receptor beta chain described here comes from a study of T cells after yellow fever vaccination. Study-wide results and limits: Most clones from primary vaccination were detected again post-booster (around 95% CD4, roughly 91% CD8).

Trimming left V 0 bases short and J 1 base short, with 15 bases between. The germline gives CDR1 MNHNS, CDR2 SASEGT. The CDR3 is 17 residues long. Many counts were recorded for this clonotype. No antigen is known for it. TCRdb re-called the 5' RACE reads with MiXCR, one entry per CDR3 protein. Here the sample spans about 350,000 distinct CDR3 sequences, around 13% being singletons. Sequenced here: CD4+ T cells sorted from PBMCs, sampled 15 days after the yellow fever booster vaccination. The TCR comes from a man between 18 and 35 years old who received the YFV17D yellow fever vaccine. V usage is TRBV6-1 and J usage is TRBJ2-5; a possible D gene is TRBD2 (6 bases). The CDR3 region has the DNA TGTGCCAGCAGTGAAGCGCCCCTCGGACTACCCCAAGAGACCCAGTACTTC. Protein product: CASSEAPLGLPQETQYF.